This T cell receptor (beta chain) emerged from a study of T cell changes during pregnancy in multiple sclerosis. From germline, CDR1 is SGHNT and CDR2 YYREEE (reference sequence). The CDR3 runs 14 residues. V lost 4 bases to trimming and J lost 1 base, with 11 bases between them. Using immunoSEQ multiplex PCR, the repertoire was profiled, and TCRdb retains in-frame clones only, with some absent. The sample yields more than 65,000 clones, 80% to 95% seen once. This material consisted of peripheral blood, taken in the first trimester of pregnancy. This sequence joins TRBV5-4 and TRBJ1-1, with D possibly matching TRBD1 (6 bases). The sequence was collected from a female donor with multiple sclerosis, enrolled in a pregnancy study. CDR3 in amino acids: CASSPPDRNTEAFF. The CDR3 DNA sequence: TGTGCCAGCAGCCCACCGGACAGGAACACTGAAGCTTTCTTT.